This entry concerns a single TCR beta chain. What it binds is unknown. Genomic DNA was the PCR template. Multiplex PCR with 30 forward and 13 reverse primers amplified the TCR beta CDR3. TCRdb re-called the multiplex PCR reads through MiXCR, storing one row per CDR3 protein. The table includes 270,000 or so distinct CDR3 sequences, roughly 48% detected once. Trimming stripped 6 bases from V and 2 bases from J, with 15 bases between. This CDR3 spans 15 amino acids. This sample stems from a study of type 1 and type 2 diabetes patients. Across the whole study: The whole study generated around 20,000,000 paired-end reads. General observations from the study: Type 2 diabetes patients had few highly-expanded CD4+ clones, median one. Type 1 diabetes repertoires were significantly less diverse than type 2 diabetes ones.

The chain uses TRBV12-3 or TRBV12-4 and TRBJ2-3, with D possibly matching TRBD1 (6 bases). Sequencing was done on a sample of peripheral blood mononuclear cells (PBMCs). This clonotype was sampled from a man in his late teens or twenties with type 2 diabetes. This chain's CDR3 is CASRYKDRDTDTQYF. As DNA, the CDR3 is TGTGCCAGCAGATATAAGGACAGAGACACAGATACGCAGTATTTT.